The clone carrying this TCR beta chain came up a few times. Its antigen is currently unknown. Time point denoted: persistent/refractory GD, antithyroid drugs over 5 years with positive TRAb. There was RNA extracted from PBMCs, and the TCR library was made from it. This entry belongs to a study of regulatory T cells in long-lasting Graves disease. The germline V gene encodes CDR1 SGDLS and CDR2 YYNGEE. CDR3 length: 14 residues. The germline V and J ends were trimmed by 0 bases and 7 bases, with 13 bases remaining between them. Study-wide points: Newly diagnosed Graves' patients exceeded persistent ones in TCR diversity. There was favoring of TRBV28, TRBJ1-2 and TRBJ2-5 in persistent disease.

According to the study, TCR beta libraries were built with iRepertoire HTBI primers and CDR3-region Arm-PCR. A single record per CDR3 protein comes from TCRdb applying MiXCR to the multiplex PCR reads. The data contain about 660,000 distinct CDR3 sequences, about 30% of them singletons. This specimen was peripheral blood mononuclear cells (PBMCs), taken when the disease was refractory, from a patient treated with antithyroid drugs. This rearrangement joins TRBV9 to TRBJ1-2, with D maybe TRBD1 (5 bases). This receptor was obtained from a female donor with Graves disease. The CDR3 DNA reads TGTGCCAGCAGCGTAGTTGGAGGGACCGGTGGCTACACCTTC. Residues: CASSVVGGTGGYTF.